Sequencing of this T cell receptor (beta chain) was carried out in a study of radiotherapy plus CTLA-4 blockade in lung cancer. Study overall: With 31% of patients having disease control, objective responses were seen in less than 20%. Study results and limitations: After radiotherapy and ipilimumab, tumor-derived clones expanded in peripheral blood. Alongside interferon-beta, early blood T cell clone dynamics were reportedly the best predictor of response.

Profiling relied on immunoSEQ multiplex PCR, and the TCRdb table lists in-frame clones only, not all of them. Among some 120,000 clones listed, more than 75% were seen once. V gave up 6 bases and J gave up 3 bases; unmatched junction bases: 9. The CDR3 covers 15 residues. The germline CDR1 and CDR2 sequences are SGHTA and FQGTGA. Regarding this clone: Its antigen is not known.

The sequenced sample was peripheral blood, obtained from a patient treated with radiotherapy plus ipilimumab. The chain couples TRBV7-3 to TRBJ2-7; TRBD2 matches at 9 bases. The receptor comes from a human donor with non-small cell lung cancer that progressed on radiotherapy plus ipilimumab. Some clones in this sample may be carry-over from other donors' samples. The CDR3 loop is CASRFISGGDYEQYF. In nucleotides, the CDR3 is TGTGCCAGCAGGTTTATTAGCGGGGGAGACTACGAGCAGTACTTC.